This entry lists 20 T cell receptor beta chains sequenced from one sample in a study of blood T cell repertoires in COVID-19. Measured with immunoSEQ multiplex PCR; TCRdb has only the in-frame clones, and not every one. This repertoire shows 300,000 to 450,000 clones, roughly nine tenths found once; its top ten account for roughly 1%. The sequenced sample was PBMCs or T cells enriched from blood (not recorded which). These receptors were obtained from a man younger than 35 who had recovered from COVID-19.

CDR3 DNA sequence: TGTGCCAGCAAGACAGGGTTTATCACTGAAGCTTTCTTT. Residues: CASKTGFITEAFF. The chain links TRBV12-3 or TRBV12-4 to TRBJ1-1; 7 bases fit TRBD1. The trim removed 7 bases at V and 4 bases at J, leaving 6 bases unmatched. CDR3 length: 13 residues.

V gene TRBV19 combines with J gene TRBJ1-5, with D possibly being TRBD1 (6 bases). Germline V lookup: CDR1 LNHDA, CDR2 SQIVND (reference sequence). The CDR3 is 17 residues long. Trimming left V 3 bases short and J 0 bases short, with 15 bases between. In nucleotides, the CDR3 is TGTGCCAGTAGTATTTATGGGCCAGGGGTTAGCAATCAGCCCCAGCATTTT. It specifies CASSIYGPGVSNQPQHF.

Points on this clone: Additional DNA sequences in this sample encode the identical CDR3. The chain is built from TRBV27 and TRBJ1-1, with D possibly TRBD1 on 6 matching bases. CDR3 length: 15 residues. Germline V gene lookup returns CDR1 MNHEY and CDR2 SMNVEV (reference sequence). The V end was cut by 2 bases, the J end by 0 bases, with 10 bases between. The CDR3 region has the DNA TGTGCCAGCAGTTTAAGGGGGGGCATGAACACTGAAGCTTTCTTT. Protein: CASSLRGGMNTEAFF.

This clone was detected only a few times. The chain combines TRBV12-3 or TRBV12-4 with TRBJ1-1; D not certain. The CDR3 runs to 13 residues. The ends were cut back, 3 bases at V and 11 bases at J, with 16 bases in the middle. The DNA of the CDR3 is TGTGCCAGCAGTTTTACAGAAGGGAGCGGTGCTTTCTTT. Its translation: CASSFTEGSGAFF.

As DNA, the CDR3 is TGTGCCAGCAGTTTAGCGGGTTGGGGTCCCTATGGCTACACCTTC. Residues: CASSLAGWGPYGYTF. The V gene is TRBV27, the J gene TRBJ1-2; D not certain. The V gene lost 2 bases and the J gene lost 4 bases, with 14 bases spanning the gap. Germline values: CDR1 MNHEY, CDR2 SMNVEV (reference sequence). The CDR3 contains 15 residues.

This chain links TRBV11-2 with TRBJ2-1; no reliable D call. Trimming cost V 3 bases and J 1 base, with 10 bases left between them. The germline V gene has CDR1 SGHAT and CDR2 FQNNGV. There are 15 residues in the CDR3. The DNA for the CDR3 is TGTGCCAGCAGCTTTAGCCCTGCTTCCTACAATGAGCAGTTCTTC. It encodes CASSFSPASYNEQFF.

This clone has a single count. The V gene is TRBV5-1, the J gene TRBJ2-2; 10 nucleotides align to TRBD2. J gave up 2 bases and V 1 base, and 2 bases lay outside the gene matches. The germline gives CDR1 SGHRS, CDR2 YFSETQ. CDR3 length equals 16 residues. DNA for the CDR3: TGCGCCAGCAGCTTGCAACTAGCGGGAAACACCGGGGAGCTGTTTTTT. This encodes CASSLQLAGNTGELFF.

The chain is built from TRBV7-9 and TRBJ1-5, with D perhaps TRBD1 (5 bases). The V and J ends lost 2 bases and 0 bases respectively, with 5 bases between them. CDR1 and CDR2 (germline): SEHNR, FQNEAQ (reference sequence). This CDR3 spans 14 amino acids. DNA for the CDR3: TGTGCCAGCAGCTTACAGGGTAGCAATCAGCCCCAGCATTTT. Encoded protein: CASSLQGSNQPQHF.

The genes are TRBV3-1 (or the pseudogene TRBV3-2) and TRBJ1-2, with 9 bases aligning to TRBD1. This CDR3 has 13 amino acids. The V and J ends lost 8 bases and 2 bases, in that order; junction bases with no gene match: 3. The germline gives CDR1 LGHDT, CDR2 YNNKEL (reference sequence). The CDR3 coding sequence is TGTGCCAGCGGACAGGGGATGAACTATGGCTACACCTTC. Translation gives CASGQGMNYGYTF.

For the CDR3, the DNA is TGTGCCATGTCACAGGGGGCCCGATATTCACCCCTCCACTTT. It yields the protein CAMSQGARYSPLHF. This sequence joins TRBV10-3 and TRBJ1-6; TRBD1 aligns across 9 bases. V was clipped by 9 bases and J by 8 bases; unmatched bases: 8. The CDR3 covers 14 residues. Germline CDR1 and CDR2: ENHRY and SYGVKD.

This chain links TRBV5-1 with TRBJ1-5; maybe TRBD1 (6 bases). Per the germline V gene, CDR1 is SGHRS and CDR2 is YFSETQ. There are 15 residues in the CDR3. The V gene lost 4 bases and the J gene lost 4 bases, with 15 bases spanning the gap. The CDR3 DNA follows: TGCGCCAGCAGCCCCGGTCCGGGGACAAATCAGCCCCAGCATTTT. Its protein is CASSPGPGTNQPQHF.

This rearrangement joins TRBV6-2 or TRBV6-3 to TRBJ2-5; a weak D match, TRBD1 (5 bases). Germline V gives CDR1 MNHEY, CDR2 SVGEGT. Trimming removed 3 bases from V and 0 bases from J, with 8 bases in between. The CDR3 extends over 14 amino acids. The CDR3, as DNA: TGTGCCAGCAGTTATACAGGAGACCAAGAGACCCAGTACTTC. This sequence encodes CASSYTGDQETQYF.

This sequence joins TRBV27 and TRBJ2-5, with D tentatively TRBD1 (6 bases). Trimming removed 3 bases at V and 4 bases at J, with 9 bases between. Germline CDR1 MNHEY, CDR2 SMNVEV (reference sequence). This CDR3 is built from 13 residues. The chain's CDR3 is CASSFTDRETQYF. The CDR3 nucleotides read TGTGCCAGCAGTTTCACGGACAGAGAGACCCAGTACTTC.

V and J are TRBV2 and TRBJ1-2; TRBD1 might be the D (6 bases). The V and J ends lost 9 bases and 2 bases respectively, with 10 bases between them. Germline V lookup: CDR1 SNHLY, CDR2 FYNNEI. The CDR3 covers 12 residues. As DNA, the CDR3 is TGTGCCAGTTACAGGGTCAACTATGGCTACACCTTC. Translation gives CASYRVNYGYTF.

The genes are TRBV5-6 and TRBJ2-1; TRBD2 agrees at 8 bases. Germline lookup yields CDR1 SGHDT and CDR2 YYEEEE. The CDR3 consists of 16 residues. V gave up 4 bases and J gave up 3 bases; unmatched junction bases: 9. CDR3 in amino acids: CASSREGLAGYNEQFF. The CDR3 DNA follows: TGTGCCAGCAGCCGTGAAGGCCTAGCGGGCTACAATGAGCAGTTCTTC.

V is TRBV6-2 or TRBV6-3 and J is TRBJ2-7; TRBD1 aligns across 9 bases. CDR3 length equals 14 residues. V lost 5 bases to trimming and J lost 6 bases; unmatched junction nucleotides: 8. Germline-derived CDR1 and CDR2 are MNHEY and SVGEGT. CDR3 nucleotides: TGTGCCAGCAGTACCGGGACAGGGTGGTCCGAGCAGTACTTC. Its protein product is CASSTGTGWSEQYF.

The chain uses TRBV7-9 and TRBJ1-2, with D possibly matching TRBD1 (6 bases). With 4 bases removed from V and 7 bases from J, the gap between germline ends came to 19 bases. This CDR3 is built from 15 residues. Germline V gene sequence: CDR1 SEHNR, CDR2 FQNEAQ (reference sequence). The CDR3 nucleotides read TGTGCCAGCAGCTCCCCCATCGGGACACCTTCTGGCTACACCTTC. It specifies CASSSPIGTPSGYTF.

The V gene is TRBV6-5, the J gene TRBJ1-4; 8 bases align to TRBD1. The CDR3 sequence is 14 residues long. V lost 0 bases, J lost 8 bases, and 2 bases stayed unmatched. Per germline, CDR1 MNHEY and CDR2 SVGAGI. CDR3 coding DNA: TGTGCCAGCAGTTACTCCTGGACAGGGGAAAAACTGTTTTTT. Its translation is CASSYSWTGEKLFF.

The chain links TRBV6-2 or TRBV6-3 to TRBJ1-5, with TRBD1 matching over 7 bases. The CDR3 has 14 amino acids. Germline-derived CDR1 and CDR2 are MNHEY and SVGEGT. Losses at the gene ends were 4 bases for V and 5 bases for J; bases not matched to a gene: 5. CDR3: CASSFDRVDQPQHF. The CDR3 DNA sequence: TGTGCCAGCAGTTTCGACAGGGTTGATCAGCCCCAGCATTTT.

This clone was counted a single time. Within the sample, other DNA sequences also encode this same CDR3. This rearrangement joins TRBV24-1 to TRBJ1-5; D possibly corresponds to TRBD1 (6 bases). The CDR3 is made up of 13 amino acids. Trimming cost V 4 bases and J 4 bases, with 7 bases left between them. The V gene's germline CDR1 is KGHDR and CDR2 SFDVKD. CDR3 amino acids: CATSETGNQPQHF. DNA of the CDR3: TGTGCCACCAGTGAAACAGGGAATCAGCCCCAGCATTTT.